A single sample is the source of the 9 T cell receptor beta chains below, sequenced in a study of molecular identifiers for immune sequencing clone quantification. MiXCR, run by TCRdb on the PCR reads, gives a single entry per CDR3 protein. The table shows 55,000 to 75,000 distinct CDR3 sequences, with less than 20% occurring only once. The sample comprised naive CD8+ T cells from blood, with Jurkat cell RNA spiked in. Specified subset: FACS-sorted CD8+CD4-CCR7+CD45RA+ naive T cells. All receptors derive from a human donor in good health. Some libraries in this study had Jurkat cell RNA spiked in.

The gene calls are TRBV5-6 and TRBJ2-5, with TRBD2 as a possible D gene (6 bases). CDR3 length: 16 residues. With 0 bases removed from V and 6 bases from J, the gap between germline ends came to 18 bases. Germline V gene data show CDR1 as SGHDT and CDR2 as YYEEEE. The CDR3 coding sequence is TGTGCCAGCAGCTTGGTAGCGGAAACTGGAGTGAAGACCCAGTACTTC. As protein: CASSLVAETGVKTQYF.

This clonotype was counted many times. This chain links TRBV15 with TRBJ1-1; 8 bases are a match to TRBD1. The CDR3 has 13 residues. Germline assignment: CDR1 LNHNV and CDR2 YYDKDF (reference sequence). V lost 8 bases, J lost 5 bases, and 7 bases stayed unmatched. DNA for the CDR3: TGTGCCACCTTAGGACAGGGAGTGACTGAAGCTTTCTTT. Its translation is CATLGQGVTEAFF.

This clonotype was seen at least ten times. The CDR3 here is CATSRVLQETQYF. In nucleotides, the CDR3 is TGTGCCACCAGCAGAGTACTGCAAGAGACCCAGTACTTC. The chain has TRBV15 and TRBJ2-5, with D unresolved. This CDR3 comprises 13 residues. V was cut by 1 base and J by 2 bases, with 5 bases left in between. CDR1 is LNHNV and CDR2 is YYDKDF in the germline V gene (reference sequence).

About this clonotype: Being one base from a much bigger clone, this may be a read error. The chain is built from TRBV2 and TRBJ2-5; D might be TRBD1 or TRBD2, each matching 5 bases. Trimming left V 6 bases short and J 5 bases short, with 13 bases between. Germline CDR1 reads SNHLY; CDR2 reads FYNNEI. This CDR3 is 13 amino acids long. The CDR3 nucleotides are TGTGCCAGCAGGGGCCAGGGCGGGGAGACCCAGTACTTC. Encoded protein: CASRGQGGETQYF.

This clonotype was seen many times. The chain combines TRBV7-6 with TRBJ2-1; 9 nucleotides match TRBD2. Looked up from germline, CDR1 is SGHVS and CDR2 is FNYEAQ. The length of the CDR3 is 16 residues. Unmatched junction bases numbered 7, after V lost 1 base and J lost 6 bases. The CDR3 sequence is CASSLGGGTSLNEQFF. The DNA for the CDR3 is TGTGCCAGCAGCTTAGGAGGCGGGACTAGCCTCAATGAGCAGTTCTTC.

The table lists this clonotype with many counts. The chain couples TRBV9 to TRBJ1-1, with D possibly matching TRBD1 (5 bases). V dropped 0 bases and J dropped 5 bases, with 23 bases sitting between them. This CDR3 spans 18 amino acids. Germline assignment: CDR1 SGDLS and CDR2 YYNGEE. Written as DNA, the CDR3 is TGTGCCAGCAGCGTAGGAGGCGCGGTGTGGGGGAATGGTACTGAAGCTTTCTTT. It yields the protein CASSVGGAVWGNGTEAFF.

This clonotype occurred many times. CDR3 in amino acids: CATNLLTGPTDTQYF. CDR3 DNA: TGTGCCACCAACCTACTGACAGGGCCCACGGATACGCAGTATTTT. The J gene is TRBJ2-3, the V gene TRBV28; 7 bases match TRBD1. Germline V gene data show CDR1 as MDHEN and CDR2 as SYDVKM. J gave up 6 bases and V 10 bases, and 16 bases lay outside the gene matches. The CDR3 has 15 residues.

Notes on this clonotype: Possible read error: a much larger clone is one base away. The gene calls are TRBV9 and TRBJ1-6; D not resolved. Germline V lookup: CDR1 SGDLS, CDR2 YYNGEE. The CDR3 sequence is 14 residues long. As DNA, the CDR3 is TGTGCCGGCAGCGTACAGAACTATAATTCACCCCTCCACTTT. It translates to CAGSVQNYNSPLHF.

This clonotype turned up a few times. In nucleotides, the CDR3 is TGTGCCAGCAGCCCTTCTAGCGGGGGAAGGAATGAGCAGTTCTTC. This gives the protein CASSPSSGGRNEQFF. The chain recombines TRBV7-6 with TRBJ2-1; 10 positions agree with TRBD2. Germline values: CDR1 SGHVS, CDR2 FNYEAQ. J was trimmed by 7 bases and V by 5 bases; bases with no gene match: 8. The CDR3 totals 15 residues.